The text below deals with one T cell receptor (beta chain). The record originates from a study of blood T cell repertoires in COVID-19. As for the study in general: Samples representing acute and convalescent COVID-19 were sourced from the United States, Italy and Spain. PBMCs, B-cell-depleted T cells, or T cells were the source of the cDNA or gDNA that made up the material.

Study processing details: The assay estimated nucleated cells by amplifying reference gene primers. Assay used: immunoSEQ multiplex PCR; TCRdb lists only in-frame clones, some missing. V, J and clone size derive from that table, while D and trimming were established from the DNA sequence. The data hold 35,000 to 50,000 clones, with 75% to 90% observed a single time. This TCR derives from a woman in her 40s with acute or convalescent COVID-19. Sequencing was carried out using peripheral blood.

CDR3 nucleotide sequence: TGTGCCACCAGCAGAGTTCTTCCAGGGACTAGCGGAAAAACAGATACGCAGTATTTT. This translates into CATSRVLPGTSGKTDTQYF. The chain couples TRBV15 to TRBJ2-3, with 11 bases that match TRBD2. The V and J ends lost 1 base and 3 bases, in that order; junction bases with no gene match: 12. This CDR3 contains 19 residues. Germline V CDR1 and CDR2: LNHNV, YYDKDF (reference sequence). The whole variable domain, filled in from reference TRBV15 and TRBJ2-3, reads DAMVIQNPRYQVTQFGKPVTLSCSQTLNHNVMYWYQQKSSQAPKLLFHYYDKDFNNEADTPDNFQSRRPNTSFCFLDIRSPGLGDTAMYLCATSRVLPGTSGKTDTQYFGPGTRLTVL.